Shown below are 3 T cell receptor beta chains from a single sample sequenced in a study of glioma-infiltrating T cells after dendritic cell vaccination. Sequencing used immunoSEQ multiplex PCR; TCRdb keeps in-frame clones, though not all of them. The table has around 60,000 clones, about 83% seen once. Time point here: after dendritic cell vaccination, including at tumor progression/relapse. The sequences come from blood, collected after dendritic cell vaccination. These receptors all come from a human donor with glioblastoma.

Concerning this clone itself: Relative to the germline gene, one junction end is altered; a read error may explain this. The chain employs TRBV10-3 and TRBJ1-2; 8 positions match TRBD1. CDR1 is ENHRY and CDR2 is SYGVKD in the germline V gene. There are 16 residues in the CDR3. The CDR3: CANSAGQVTKDYGYTF. Here the CDR3 DNA reads TGTGCCAACAGTGCGGGACAGGTCACAAAAGACTATGGCTACACCTTC.

The rearrangement joins TRBV12-5 to TRBJ2-3; possibly TRBD2 for D (6 bases). Between the trimmed V and J ends, which lost 9 bases and 6 bases, there was a span of 16 bases. Germline V CDR1 and CDR2: LGHNT, FRNRAP. The CDR3 runs 13 residues. CDR3 in amino acids: CASLLTSSDTQYF. DNA of the CDR3: TGTGCTAGCCTATTGACTAGTTCTGATACGCAGTATTTT.

The chain joins TRBV7-2 to TRBJ1-3; possibly TRBD1 for D (5 bases). V lost 8 bases and J lost 0, with 20 bases in between. Per the germline V gene, CDR1 is SGHTA and CDR2 is FQGNSA. The CDR3 is 17 amino acids. This CDR3 reads CASGERQGRSSGNTIYF. The CDR3 DNA sequence: TGTGCCAGCGGCGAACGCCAGGGCCGTAGCTCTGGAAACACCATATATTTT.